One and the same sample provided the 15 T cell receptor beta chains below, sequenced in a study of T cell changes during pregnancy in multiple sclerosis. The protocol was immunoSEQ multiplex PCR, while the TCRdb copy is restricted to in-frame clones and leaves out a portion. The sample carries some 50,000 clones, 92% recorded once. The material was peripheral blood, obtained after pregnancy. The receptors here all came from a female donor with multiple sclerosis, enrolled in a pregnancy study.

The chain carries TRBV4-3 and TRBJ2-6; D gene unclear. Trimming took off 1 base at V and 1 base at J, with 11 bases between the two ends. CDR3 size: 17 residues. CDR1 is LGHNA, CDR2 YSLEER, per germline. CDR3 sequence (DNA): TGCGCCAGCAGCCAAGTCGTGAGCTCGTCTGGGGCCAACGTCCTGACTTTC. It codes for CASSQVVSSSGANVLTF.

The V and J genes are TRBV27 and TRBJ2-5; TRBD2 matches at 13 bases. The germline V gene has CDR1 MNHEY and CDR2 SMNVEV (reference sequence). The CDR3 has 16 residues. Trimming took 3 bases from V and 4 from J; bases not matched to a gene: 5. Here the CDR3 DNA reads TGTGCCAGCAGTTTCAGCGGGACTAGCGGGGCAGAGACCCAGTACTTC. Its translation is CASSFSGTSGAETQYF.

The V gene is TRBV7-2, the J gene TRBJ1-5, with D tentatively TRBD1 (5 bases). V was pared by 4 bases and J by 5 bases, with 18 bases between. This CDR3 has 16 amino acids. CDR1 SGHTA and CDR2 FQGNSA come from the germline V gene. The CDR3, as DNA: TGTGCCAGCAGCTCCGGGGGTGGGATATCCTATCAGCCCCAGCATTTT. Encoded protein: CASSSGGGISYQPQHF.

The chain combines TRBV13 with TRBJ1-2; unclear D gene. This CDR3 comprises 16 residues. Germline V CDR1 and CDR2: PRHDT, FYEKMQ (reference sequence). V shed 5 bases and J shed 2 bases, with 18 bases lying between them. Here the CDR3 DNA reads TGTGCCAGCAGCCACTTTCGACTAGACCAAAACTATGGCTACACCTTC. As protein: CASSHFRLDQNYGYTF.

V gene TRBV6-5 combines with J gene TRBJ2-1; D remains ambiguous. The CDR3 consists of 13 residues. V lost 5 bases and J 6 bases, leaving 11 bases between the germline ends. The germline gives CDR1 MNHEY, CDR2 SVGAGI. CDR3 region: CASSQVRRNEQFF. In nucleotides, the CDR3 is TGTGCCAGCAGTCAGGTTCGGCGCAATGAGCAGTTCTTC.

CDR3 residues: CASSVRKGLVGNSGELFF. The CDR3 DNA follows: TGTGCCAGCAGCGTACGAAAAGGACTAGTTGGTAACTCCGGGGAGCTGTTTTTT. The chain links TRBV9 to TRBJ2-2; 7 bases are shared with TRBD2. The CDR3 runs to 18 residues. V was pared by 1 base and J by 6 bases, with 15 bases of the junction left unmatched. Germline CDR1 and CDR2: SGDLS and YYNGEE.

The chain couples TRBV7-3 to TRBJ2-7, with 7 positions matching TRBD1. Germline values: CDR1 SGHTA, CDR2 FQGTGA. Unmatched junction bases numbered 1, after V lost 4 bases and J lost 4 bases. There are 12 residues in the CDR3. This chain's CDR3 is CASSWDSYEQYF. The CDR3 DNA follows: TGTGCCAGCAGCTGGGACAGTTACGAGCAGTACTTC.

The chain links TRBV7-6 to TRBJ1-3; 8 nucleotides align to TRBD1. Germline V lookup: CDR1 SGHVS, CDR2 FNYEAQ. The trim removed 0 bases at V and 0 bases at J, leaving 4 bases unmatched. This CDR3 contains 17 residues. Here the CDR3 DNA reads TGTGCCAGCAGCTTAGCTGGACAGGGAGGCTCTGGAAACACCATATATTTT. It codes for CASSLAGQGGSGNTIYF.

The rearrangement joins TRBV19 to TRBJ2-6, with 9 bases fitting TRBD1. Trimming cost V 4 bases and J 1 base; bases outside gene matches: 5. The CDR3 contains 17 residues. Germline V gene sequence: CDR1 LNHDA, CDR2 SQIVND (reference sequence). The CDR3 DNA follows: TGTGCCAGTAGTACCCTAGGGACAGGGTCTGGGGCCAACGTCCTGACTTTC. This sequence encodes CASSTLGTGSGANVLTF. Drawing the rest from reference TRBV19 and TRBJ2-6, the complete variable domain is DGGITQSPKYLFRKEGQNVTLSCEQNLNHDAMYWYRQDPGQGLRLIYYSQIVNDFQKGDIAEGYSVSREKKESFPLTVTSAQKNPTAFYLCASSTLGTGSGANVLTFGAGSRLTVL.

This chain links TRBV6-5 with TRBJ2-7; D is perhaps TRBD1 (5 bases). Germline V lookup: CDR1 MNHEY, CDR2 SVGAGI. V was shortened by 5 bases and J by 0 bases, with 11 bases between the two germline ends. The CDR3 is 14 residues long. CDR3: CASSTVGASYEQYF. For the CDR3, the DNA is TGTGCCAGCAGTACCGTTGGGGCCTCCTACGAGCAGTACTTC.

In its sample, this clone was seen once. This chain joins TRBV6-5 and TRBJ2-1; 8 bases line up with TRBD1. CDR1 is MNHEY and CDR2 is SVGAGI in the germline V gene. J lost 3 bases, V lost 2 bases, and 3 bases had no gene match. The CDR3 has 15 amino acids. The CDR3 DNA sequence: TGTGCCAGCAGTTACACAGGGGGATTCTACAATGAGCAGTTCTTC. It encodes CASSYTGGFYNEQFF.

The chain uses TRBV7-2 and TRBJ2-7, with D tentatively TRBD1 (6 bases). The V end was cut by 5 bases, the J end by 2 bases, with 16 bases between. Germline V lookup: CDR1 SGHTA, CDR2 FQGNSA. This CDR3 region has 15 residues. CDR3 protein: CASSRQYSGAYEQYF. For the CDR3, the DNA is TGTGCCAGCAGCCGACAGTATTCAGGGGCCTACGAGCAGTACTTC.

This clone was seen a single time. CDR3: CASSPEGGTDTQYF. CDR3 DNA sequence: TGTGCCAGCAGCCCGGAGGGCGGCACAGATACGCAGTATTTT. The chain links TRBV7-3 to TRBJ2-3; possible D gene TRBD2, 6 bases. The CDR3 has 14 residues. The V and J ends lost 5 bases and 1 base respectively, with 10 bases between them. Germline V gene data show CDR1 as SGHTA and CDR2 as FQGTGA.

This rearrangement joins TRBV7-2 to TRBJ2-2; TRBD2 aligns across 15 bases. V lost 5 bases and J lost 5; bases outside the gene matches: 12. The CDR3 runs to 19 residues. Germline CDR1 and CDR2: SGHTA and FQGNSA. The CDR3 DNA reads as TGTGCCAGCAGCACCCGGACTAGCGGGGGGGCGAAAGGGACCGGGGAGCTGTTTTTT. This encodes CASSTRTSGGAKGTGELFF.

The genes are TRBV19 and TRBJ1-1; D perhaps matches TRBD1 (6 bases). Germline loops: CDR1 LNHDA, CDR2 SQIVND (reference sequence). V was trimmed by 5 bases and J by 1 base, leaving 17 bases between them. The CDR3 has 16 amino acids. The CDR3 DNA sequence: TGTGCCAGTAGTCCCGGAGCCGGGACAAAGAACACTGAAGCTTTCTTT. It codes for CASSPGAGTKNTEAFF.